These 2 T cell receptor beta chains came from one sample sequenced in a study of technical replicates of blood from a few donors. TCRdb's table, derived via immunoSEQ multiplex PCR, lists solely in-frame clones and lacks some. The sample records about 81,000 clones, about 81% being singletons. Sequencing was done on a sample of PBMCs. These receptors were collected from a human donor in good health. Some clones in this sample may be carry-over from other donors' samples.

The chain links TRBV4-1 to TRBJ1-2, with 7 nucleotides matching TRBD1. With V trimmed by 4 bases and J by 3 bases, 8 bases remained unmatched. This CDR3 region has 15 residues. Per germline, CDR1 MGHRA and CDR2 YSYEKL. DNA of the CDR3: TGCGCCAGCAGCCCACTAGGGGGCCGGGACTATGGCTACACCTTC. Translating gives CASSPLGGRDYGYTF.

The chain employs TRBV30 and TRBJ2-7; TRBD2 might be the D (6 bases). The CDR3 sequence is 13 residues long. Per the germline V gene, CDR1 is GTSNPN and CDR2 is SVGIG (reference sequence). Between the trimmed V and J ends, which lost 0 bases and 5 bases, there was a span of 11 bases. The CDR3 region is CAWSVTGVNEQYF. The CDR3 bases are TGTGCCTGGAGTGTGACGGGAGTCAACGAGCAGTACTTC.